Following are 27 T cell receptor beta chains from one sample sequenced in a study of blood T cell repertoires in COVID-19. Produced via immunoSEQ multiplex PCR; TCRdb's table is partial and in-frame only. The table has some 96,000 clones, roughly 86% seen once. The source material was peripheral blood. These receptor sequences come from a man aged 50 to 60 with acute or convalescent COVID-19.

The gene calls are TRBV12-5 and TRBJ2-1, with 8 bases that match TRBD2. After removal of 0 bases from V and 3 bases from J, the junction contained 10 bases not matched to a gene. The CDR3 totals 18 residues. Germline loops: CDR1 LGHNT, CDR2 FRNRAP. This CDR3 is CASGLVPGVLADYNEQFF. The CDR3 region has the DNA TGTGCTAGTGGTTTGGTACCGGGGGTACTAGCGGACTACAATGAGCAGTTCTTC. Variable domain in full (rest from reference TRBV12-5 and TRBJ2-1): DARVTQTPRHKVTEMGQEVTMRCQPILGHNTVFWYRQTMMQGLELLAYFRNRAPLDDSGMPKDRFSAEMPDATLATLKIQPSEPRDSAVYFCASGLVPGVLADYNEQFFGPGTRLTVL.

The chain carries TRBV6-6 and TRBJ2-5; D is undetermined. The V end lost 2 bases, the J end lost 5 bases, and 9 bases lay between the germline ends. Germline V gene sequence: CDR1 MNHNY, CDR2 SVGAGI (reference sequence). The CDR3 extends over 13 amino acids. CDR3 protein: CASSYPPVETQYF. DNA of the CDR3: TGTGCCAGCAGTTACCCCCCGGTGGAGACCCAGTACTTC.

The chain has TRBV19 and TRBJ2-6, with a tentative D call TRBD1 (6 bases). CDR1 and CDR2 (germline): LNHDA, SQIVND (reference sequence). The CDR3 sequence is 16 residues long. The V end lost 5 bases, the J end lost 4 bases, and 15 bases lay between the germline ends. DNA for the CDR3: TGTGCCAGTAGTGACTACAGGGCAGCCGGGGCCAACGTCCTGACTTTC. This codes for CASSDYRAAGANVLTF.

V and J are TRBV10-2 and TRBJ2-2, with D possibly being TRBD2 (6 bases). V lost 2 bases to trimming and J lost 6 bases, with 16 bases between them. The CDR3 extends over 16 amino acids. Germline V lookup: CDR1 WSHSY, CDR2 SAAADI. The CDR3: CASSEPALTSSGELFF. In DNA form, the CDR3 reads TGCGCCAGCAGTGAGCCAGCTCTTACTAGCTCCGGGGAGCTGTTTTTT.

V is TRBV5-5 and J is TRBJ1-2; D call uncertain. Between the trimmed V and J ends, which lost 4 bases and 7 bases, there was a span of 14 bases. Per germline, CDR1 SGHKS and CDR2 YYEKEE (reference sequence). The CDR3 is 13 amino acids. The CDR3 sequence: CASSPTDSFGYTF. The CDR3 nucleotides read TGTGCCAGCAGCCCCACGGATAGCTTTGGCTACACCTTC.

The chain links TRBV7-9 to TRBJ1-2, with TRBD1 as a possible D gene (6 bases). With 3 bases removed from V and 4 bases from J, the gap between germline ends came to 9 bases. Germline V lookup: CDR1 SEHNR, CDR2 FQNEAQ (reference sequence). CDR3 length: 13 amino acids. The CDR3 nucleotides are TGTGCCAGCAGCTTTGACAGGACCTATGGCTACACCTTC. Amino acids: CASSFDRTYGYTF.

CDR3 residues: CASSLEAGRRQPQHF. CDR3 DNA sequence: TGTGCCAGCAGCTTAGAGGCAGGGAGGAGGCAGCCCCAGCATTTT. The chain combines TRBV7-2 with TRBJ1-5, with TRBD1 as a possible D gene (5 bases). CDR1 is SGHTA, CDR2 FQGNSA, per germline. The CDR3 runs to 15 residues. V lost 1 base, J lost 7 bases, and 14 bases lay in between. Together with reference TRBV7-2 and TRBJ1-5, the CDR3 gives the full variable domain: GAGVSQSPSNKVTEKGKDVELRCDPISGHTALYWYRQSLGQGLEFLIYFQGNSAPDKSGLPSDRFSAERTGGSVSTLTIQRTQQEDSAVYLCASSLEAGRRQPQHFGDGTRLSIL.

This chain connects TRBV10-1 to TRBJ2-7; D is perhaps TRBD2 (6 bases). This CDR3 comprises 12 residues. V shed 3 bases and J shed 11 bases, with 14 bases lying between them. The germline gives CDR1 WNHNN, CDR2 SYGVQD (reference sequence). For the CDR3, the DNA is TGCGCCAGCAGTGACACGGGAGTGTCTAAGTACTTC. It encodes CASSDTGVSKYF.

The chain recombines TRBV6-4 with TRBJ1-1, with D perhaps matching TRBD1 (6 bases). The CDR3 consists of 13 residues. Deletions cut 2 bases from V and 3 bases from J, with 7 bases between. The germline V gene encodes CDR1 MRHNA and CDR2 SNTAGT. The CDR3, as DNA: TGTGCCAGCAGTGACAAGGGGGACACTGAAGCTTTCTTT. Its protein is CASSDKGDTEAFF.

J is TRBJ2-2 and V is TRBV5-1, with 11 bases lining up with TRBD2. CDR1 is SGHRS, CDR2 YFSETQ, per germline. The CDR3 extends over 17 amino acids. Trimming cost V 2 bases and J 6 bases; bases outside gene matches: 9. CDR3 sequence reads: CASSFLAGGPFSGELFF. CDR3 coding DNA: TGCGCCAGCAGCTTTTTAGCGGGAGGGCCCTTCTCCGGGGAGCTGTTTTTT.

The genes are TRBV18 and TRBJ2-7; D ambiguous. V was shortened by 1 base and J by 6 bases, with 19 bases between the two germline ends. The CDR3 extends over 16 amino acids. The germline V gene encodes CDR1 KGHSH and CDR2 LQKENI. CDR3 region: CASSPLSPPARSEQYF. DNA of the CDR3: TGTGCCAGCTCACCACTTTCCCCCCCCGCGCGGAGCGAGCAGTACTTC.

The sample holds a few counts of this clone. The gene calls are TRBV29-1 and TRBJ1-1; TRBD1 aligns across 7 bases. Germline trimming cut 6 bases from V and 4 bases from J; bases unmatched to any gene: 8. The CDR3 has 13 residues. Germline V gives CDR1 SQVTM, CDR2 ANQGSEA. The CDR3 region is CSVEKTGITEAFF. In nucleotides, the CDR3 is TGCAGCGTCGAGAAGACAGGGATCACTGAAGCTTTCTTT.

The V and J genes are TRBV18 and TRBJ1-1; D not resolved. The CDR3 length is 12 residues. CDR1 is KGHSH, CDR2 LQKENI, per germline. The ends were cut back, 3 bases at V and 5 bases at J, with 7 bases in the middle. CDR3 sequence (DNA): TGTGCCAGCTCACCTTTCGGGACTGAAGCTTTCTTT. The encoded protein is CASSPFGTEAFF. Complete variable domain (other parts from reference TRBV18 and TRBJ1-1): NAGVMQNPRHLVRRRGQEARLRCSPMKGHSHVYWYRQLPEEGLKFMVYLQKENIIDESGMPKERFSAEFPKEGPSILRIQQVVRGDSAAYFCASSPFGTEAFFGQGTRLTVV.

The V call is TRBV27, the J call TRBJ2-7; 7 bases line up with TRBD2. V dropped 7 bases and J dropped 2; count of bases not matched to a gene: 5. Germline CDR1 reads MNHEY; CDR2 reads SMNVEV (reference sequence). There are 13 residues in the CDR3. CDR3 bases: TGTGCCAGCAAAGCTAGCGGCACCTACGAGCAGTACTTC. Protein product: CASKASGTYEQYF.

Of note for this clone: The identical CDR3 is also encoded by other nucleotide sequences in the sample. V usage is TRBV7-7 and J usage is TRBJ2-3; TRBD1 aligns across 9 bases. The trim removed 6 bases at V and 4 bases at J, leaving 8 bases unmatched. The CDR3 is 15 residues long. Per the germline V gene, CDR1 is SSHAT and CDR2 is FNYEAQ (reference sequence). The CDR3 region has the DNA TGTGCCAGCAGTTCCGGGACAGGGAGATCAGATACGCAGTATTTT. Its protein is CASSSGTGRSDTQYF.

The V gene is TRBV6-5, the J gene TRBJ2-5; 7 positions agree with TRBD2. Germline values: CDR1 MNHEY, CDR2 SVGAGI. The V gene end was trimmed by 8 bases and the J gene end by 1 base; junction bases not matched to a gene: 1. The CDR3 runs 12 residues. For the CDR3, the DNA is TGTGCCAGCGGGAGGGTCCAAGAGACCCAGTACTTC. This encodes CASGRVQETQYF.

V usage is TRBV24-1 and J usage is TRBJ2-3, with 7 bases matching TRBD1. V shed 3 bases and J 7 bases; nucleotides not matched to a gene: 9. The CDR3 consists of 15 residues. The germline V gene encodes CDR1 KGHDR and CDR2 SFDVKD. CDR3 amino acids: CATSDPPTGENTQYF. DNA for the CDR3: TGTGCCACCAGTGATCCCCCTACAGGGGAAAATACGCAGTATTTT.

This sequence joins TRBV7-9 and TRBJ1-4; TRBD1 might be the D (5 bases). The CDR3 totals 16 residues. With 1 base removed from V and 11 bases from J, the gap between germline ends came to 20 bases. CDR1 and CDR2 from the germline V gene are SEHNR and FQNEAQ (reference sequence). This CDR3 reads CASSLVGGTNRIKLFF. The DNA for the CDR3 is TGTGCCAGCAGCTTAGTGGGAGGGACGAATCGTATCAAACTGTTTTTT.

This clone was counted at least ten times. This chain connects TRBV7-9 to TRBJ2-3; 7 bases match TRBD2. V lost 4 bases and J lost 6; bases outside the gene matches: 7. Germline V gives CDR1 SEHNR, CDR2 FQNEAQ (reference sequence). The CDR3 is 14 residues long. The CDR3 nucleotides are TGTGCCAGCAGCTCGCGGGGGACCGCGGATACGCAGTATTTT. It encodes CASSSRGTADTQYF.

The V and J genes are TRBV27 and TRBJ2-5; 10 positions match TRBD2. CDR3 length: 14 amino acids. V trimming: 9 bases; J trimming: 3 bases; junction bases outside the gene matches: 7. Germline CDR1 is MNHEY and CDR2 is SMNVEV (reference sequence). The DNA of the CDR3 is TGTGCCAGTCGGTCACTAGCGGGGAAAGAGACCCAGTACTTC. Protein: CASRSLAGKETQYF.

The chain recombines TRBV5-6 with TRBJ2-1, with D possibly TRBD1 on 6 matching bases. The germline V gene has CDR1 SGHDT and CDR2 YYEEEE. CDR3 size: 14 residues. Deletions cut 4 bases from V and 10 bases from J, with 18 bases between. CDR3 sequence (DNA): TGTGCCAGCAGCCGCTGGACCTCCGACAGGGAGCAGTTCTTC. Translating gives CASSRWTSDREQFF.

The chain uses TRBV18 and TRBJ1-2, with 10 bases matching TRBD1. CDR1 and CDR2 from the germline V gene are KGHSH and LQKENI. There are 15 residues in the CDR3. The V gene end was trimmed by 4 bases and the J gene end by 9 bases; junction bases not matched to a gene: 11. CDR3 coding DNA: TGTGCCAGCTCACAAACCGGGACAGGGGCGAAAAGCTACACCTTC. It is translated as CASSQTGTGAKSYTF.

This clone was counted once. The chain carries TRBV6-5 and TRBJ1-1, with D unresolved. V was pared by 0 bases and J by 5 bases, with 10 bases between. Germline-derived CDR1 and CDR2 are MNHEY and SVGAGI. The CDR3 runs to 14 residues. CDR3 sequence: CASSYSPAATEAFF. CDR3 coding DNA: TGTGCCAGCAGTTACTCCCCCGCGGCGACTGAAGCTTTCTTT.

The chain recombines TRBV19 with TRBJ1-4; 9 bases fit TRBD1. The CDR3 loop spans 14 amino acids. Germline V gene lookup returns CDR1 LNHDA and CDR2 SQIVND (reference sequence). CDR3 in DNA: TGTGGTACAAGGCGGACAGGGGTGAATGAAAAACTGTTTTTT. Translating gives CGTRRTGVNEKLFF.

A few counts support this clone. The chain uses TRBV4-2 and TRBJ2-1; 9 nucleotides match TRBD1. V was clipped by 5 bases and J by 7 bases; unmatched bases: 9. Germline V gene sequence: CDR1 LGHNA, CDR2 YNFKEQ. The CDR3 runs 15 residues. The CDR3 protein is CASSSGQGGSNEQFF. The CDR3 region has the DNA TGTGCCAGCAGCTCGGGACAGGGTGGGAGTAATGAGCAGTTCTTC.

This clone was seen a single time. V gene TRBV6-5 combines with J gene TRBJ1-1; 8 bases map to TRBD1. The trim removed 5 bases at V and 9 bases at J, leaving 11 bases unmatched. Germline V gives CDR1 MNHEY, CDR2 SVGAGI. This CDR3 has 14 amino acids. The CDR3 reads CASSRQGRAPKAFF. CDR3 DNA sequence: TGTGCCAGCAGTCGACAGGGGAGGGCGCCGAAAGCTTTCTTT.

This rearrangement joins TRBV4-1 to TRBJ2-3, with TRBD2 matching 10 bases. In germline, CDR1 is MGHRA, CDR2 YSYEKL. With 4 bases clipped from V and 4 bases from J, the junction kept 8 bases outside the gene matches. The CDR3 contains 16 residues. The DNA of the CDR3 is TGCGCCAGCAGCCGGTATGGGACTAGCGCCTCAGATACGCAGTATTTT. As protein: CASSRYGTSASDTQYF.